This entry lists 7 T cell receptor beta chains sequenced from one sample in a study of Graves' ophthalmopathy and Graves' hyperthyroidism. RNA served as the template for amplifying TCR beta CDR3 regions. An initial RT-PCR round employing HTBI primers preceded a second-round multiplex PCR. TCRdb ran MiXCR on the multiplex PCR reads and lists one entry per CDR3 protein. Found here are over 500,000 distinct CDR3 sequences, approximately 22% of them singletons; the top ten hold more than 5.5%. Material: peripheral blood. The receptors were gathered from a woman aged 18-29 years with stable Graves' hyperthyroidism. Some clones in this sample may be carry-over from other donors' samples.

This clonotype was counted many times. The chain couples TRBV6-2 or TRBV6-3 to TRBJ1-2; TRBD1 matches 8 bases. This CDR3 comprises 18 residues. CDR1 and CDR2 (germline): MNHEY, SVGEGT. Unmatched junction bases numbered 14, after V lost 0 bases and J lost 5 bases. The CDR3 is CASSYSFGQGEIIYGYTF. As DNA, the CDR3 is TGTGCCAGCAGTTACTCGTTTGGACAGGGTGAAATAATATATGGCTACACCTTC.

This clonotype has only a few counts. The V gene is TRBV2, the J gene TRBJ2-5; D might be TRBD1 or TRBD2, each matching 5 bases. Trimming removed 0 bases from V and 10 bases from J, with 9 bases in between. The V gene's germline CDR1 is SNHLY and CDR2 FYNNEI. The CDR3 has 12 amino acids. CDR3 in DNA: TGTGCCAGCAGTGAAGCGGGGGTGAACCAGTACTTC. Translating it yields CASSEAGVNQYF.

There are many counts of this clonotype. CDR3 amino acids: CASSLEGPPINSPLHF. The CDR3 coding sequence is TGTGCCAGCAGTTTAGAGGGGCCGCCGATTAATTCACCCCTCCACTTT. This chain uses TRBV12-3 or TRBV12-4 with TRBJ1-6; tentatively, D is TRBD1 (5 bases). V was clipped by 1 base and J by 6 bases, with 13 bases between them. The CDR3 has 16 residues.

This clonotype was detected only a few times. CDR3 sequence reads: CASSPQGRGTEAFF. DNA of the CDR3: TGTGCCAGCAGTCCACAGGGAAGAGGGACTGAAGCTTTCTTT. This chain uses TRBV12-3 or TRBV12-4 with TRBJ1-1; the D gene is possibly TRBD1 (6 bases). Trimming took off 5 bases at V and 5 bases at J, with 15 bases between the two ends. The CDR3 is 14 residues long.

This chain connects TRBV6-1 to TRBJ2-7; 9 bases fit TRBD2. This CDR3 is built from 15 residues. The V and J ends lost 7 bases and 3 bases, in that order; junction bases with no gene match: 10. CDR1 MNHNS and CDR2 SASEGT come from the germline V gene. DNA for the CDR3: TGTGCCAGCACCAACCCCCCTAGCGGGATCTACGAGCAGTACTTC. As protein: CASTNPPSGIYEQYF.

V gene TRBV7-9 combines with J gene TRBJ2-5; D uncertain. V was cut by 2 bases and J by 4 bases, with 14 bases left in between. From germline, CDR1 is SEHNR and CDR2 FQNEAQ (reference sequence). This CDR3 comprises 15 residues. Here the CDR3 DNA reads TGTGCCAGCAGCTTATCCAGCGAGAGAGTAGAGACCCAGTACTTC. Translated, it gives CASSLSSERVETQYF.

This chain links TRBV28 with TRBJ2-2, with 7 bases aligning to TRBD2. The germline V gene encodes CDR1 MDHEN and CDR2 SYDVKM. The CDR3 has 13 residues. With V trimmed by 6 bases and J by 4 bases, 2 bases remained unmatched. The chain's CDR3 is CASRGLLTGELFF. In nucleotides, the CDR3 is TGTGCCAGCAGGGGACTACTCACCGGGGAGCTGTTTTTT.